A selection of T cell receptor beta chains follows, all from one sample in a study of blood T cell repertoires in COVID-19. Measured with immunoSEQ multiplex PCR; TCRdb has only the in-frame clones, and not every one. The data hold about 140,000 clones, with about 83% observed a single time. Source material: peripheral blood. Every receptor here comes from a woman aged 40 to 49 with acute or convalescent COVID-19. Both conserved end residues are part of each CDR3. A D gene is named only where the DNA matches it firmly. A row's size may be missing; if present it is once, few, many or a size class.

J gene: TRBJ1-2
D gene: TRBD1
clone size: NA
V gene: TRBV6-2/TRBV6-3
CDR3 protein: CASSLDRGGYGYTF
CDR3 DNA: TGTGCCAGCAGCCTCGACAGGGGCGGGTATGGCTACACCTTC

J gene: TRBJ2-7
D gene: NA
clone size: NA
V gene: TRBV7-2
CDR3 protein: CASSADLVRYEQYF
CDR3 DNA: TGTGCCAGCAGCGCAGACCTAGTTAGGTACGAGCAGTACTTC

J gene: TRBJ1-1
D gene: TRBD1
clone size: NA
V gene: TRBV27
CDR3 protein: CASSRQGAQGTEAFF
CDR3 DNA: TGTGCCAGCAGTAGGCAGGGGGCGCAGGGCACTGAAGCTTTCTTT

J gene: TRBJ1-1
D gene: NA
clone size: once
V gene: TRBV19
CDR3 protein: CATVTNTEAFF
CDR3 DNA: TGTGCCACCGTGACAAACACTGAAGCTTTCTTT

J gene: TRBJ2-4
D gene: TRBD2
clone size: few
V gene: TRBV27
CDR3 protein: CASSFGLAGVNIQYF
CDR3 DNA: TGTGCCAGCAGTTTTGGACTAGCGGGAGTAAACATTCAGTACTTC

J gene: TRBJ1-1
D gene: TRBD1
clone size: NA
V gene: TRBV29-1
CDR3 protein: CSVEPLDRGRDLGTEAFF
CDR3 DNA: TGCAGCGTTGAACCTCTCGACAGGGGAAGGGACTTGGGGACTGAAGCTTTCTTT

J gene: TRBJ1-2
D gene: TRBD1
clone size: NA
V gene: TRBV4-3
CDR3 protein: CASSPQAGRGGYTF
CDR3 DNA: TGCGCCAGCAGCCCTCAAGCGGGCAGGGGGGGCTACACCTTC

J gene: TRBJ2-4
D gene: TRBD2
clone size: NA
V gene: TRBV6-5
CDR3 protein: CASRPLAGPNIQYF
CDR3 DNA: TGTGCCAGCAGACCCCTAGCGGGACCGAACATTCAGTACTTC

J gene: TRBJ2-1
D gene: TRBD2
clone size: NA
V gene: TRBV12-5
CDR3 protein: CASGLELAGGHNEQFF
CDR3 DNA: TGTGCTAGTGGTTTGGAGCTAGCGGGGGGTCACAATGAGCAGTTCTTC

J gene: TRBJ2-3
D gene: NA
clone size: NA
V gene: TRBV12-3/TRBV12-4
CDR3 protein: CASSTTYTQYF
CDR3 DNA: TGTGCCAGCAGTACTACCTATACGCAGTATTTT

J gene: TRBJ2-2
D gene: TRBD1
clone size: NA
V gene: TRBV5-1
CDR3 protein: CASRRQGALTGELFF
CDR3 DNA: TGCGCCAGCAGGCGACAGGGGGCGCTGACCGGGGAGCTGTTTTTT

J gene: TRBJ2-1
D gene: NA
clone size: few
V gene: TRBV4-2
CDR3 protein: CASSQGEGGSYNEQFF
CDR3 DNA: TGTGCCAGCAGCCAGGGGGAGGGGGGCTCCTACAATGAGCAGTTCTTC

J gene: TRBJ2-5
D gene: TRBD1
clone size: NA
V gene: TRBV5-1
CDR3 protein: CASSLAPQGAGETQYF
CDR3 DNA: TGCGCCAGCAGCTTGGCACCACAGGGGGCGGGAGAGACCCAGTACTTC

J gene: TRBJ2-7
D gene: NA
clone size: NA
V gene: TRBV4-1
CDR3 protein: CASSPFGTKPLEQYF
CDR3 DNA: TGCGCCAGCAGTCCCTTTGGGACAAAGCCTCTCGAGCAGTACTTC

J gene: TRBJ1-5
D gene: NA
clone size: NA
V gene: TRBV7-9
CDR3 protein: CASSEAALGNQPQHF
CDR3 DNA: TGTGCCAGCAGCGAGGCTGCGTTAGGCAATCAGCCCCAGCATTTT

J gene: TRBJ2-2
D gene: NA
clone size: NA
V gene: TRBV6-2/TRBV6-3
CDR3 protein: CASSSIGTNTGELFF
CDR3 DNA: TGTGCCAGCAGTTCTATCGGGACGAACACCGGGGAGCTGTTTTTT

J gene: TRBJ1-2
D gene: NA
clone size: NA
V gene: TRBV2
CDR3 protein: CASRTDSYGYTF
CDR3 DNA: TGTGCCAGCAGGACCGACAGCTATGGCTACACCTTC

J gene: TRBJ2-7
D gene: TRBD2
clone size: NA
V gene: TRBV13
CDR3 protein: CASSQGGGAPPLYEQYF
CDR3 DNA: TGTGCCAGCAGCCAGGGCGGGGGGGCCCCCCCCCTATACGAGCAGTACTTC

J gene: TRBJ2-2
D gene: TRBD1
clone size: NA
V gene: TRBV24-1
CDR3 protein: CATSERQGKLFF
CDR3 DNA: TGTGCCACCAGTGAACGACAGGGAAAGCTGTTTTTT

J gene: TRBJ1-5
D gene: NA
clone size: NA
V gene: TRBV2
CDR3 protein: CASSESYSNQPQHF
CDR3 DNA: TGTGCCAGCAGTGAAAGCTACAGCAATCAGCCCCAGCATTTT

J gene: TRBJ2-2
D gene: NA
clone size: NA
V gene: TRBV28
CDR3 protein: CASSFGTMENTGELFF
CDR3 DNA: TGTGCCAGCAGTTTTGGGACAATGGAGAACACCGGGGAGCTGTTTTTT

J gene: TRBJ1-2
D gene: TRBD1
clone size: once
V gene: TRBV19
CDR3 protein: CASFWDRGFGNYGYTF
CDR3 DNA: TGTGCCAGTTTCTGGGACAGGGGCTTCGGAAACTATGGCTACACCTTC

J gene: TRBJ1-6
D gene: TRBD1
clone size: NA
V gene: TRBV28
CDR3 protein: CASRTRDRGISPLHF
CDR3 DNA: TGTGCCAGCAGGACCCGGGACAGGGGGATTTCACCCCTCCACTTT

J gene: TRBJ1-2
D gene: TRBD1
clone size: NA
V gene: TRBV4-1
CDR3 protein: CASSQDLGTGAVGYTF
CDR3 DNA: TGCGCCAGCAGCCAAGATTTGGGGACAGGGGCGGTCGGCTACACCTTC

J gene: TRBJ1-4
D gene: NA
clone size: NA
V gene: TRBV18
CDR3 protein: CASSPTTASYEKLFF
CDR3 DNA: TGTGCCAGCTCACCCACAACAGCTTCTTATGAAAAACTGTTTTTT

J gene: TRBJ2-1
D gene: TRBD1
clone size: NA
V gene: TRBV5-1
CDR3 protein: CASSSGQIVSEQFF
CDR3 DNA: TGCGCCAGCAGCTCGGGACAGATAGTTAGTGAGCAGTTCTTC

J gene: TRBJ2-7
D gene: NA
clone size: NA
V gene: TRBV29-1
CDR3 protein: CSVEFSTYEQYF
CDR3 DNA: TGCAGCGTTGAATTTTCTACCTACGAGCAGTACTTC

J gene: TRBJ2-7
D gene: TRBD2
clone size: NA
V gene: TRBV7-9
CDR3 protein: CASSPRGGASNEQYF
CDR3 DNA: TGTGCCAGCAGCCCCCGGGGGGGGGCTAGTAACGAGCAGTACTTC

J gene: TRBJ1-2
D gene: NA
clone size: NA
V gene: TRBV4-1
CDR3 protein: CASSQGLAGGIGYTF
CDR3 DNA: TGCGCCAGCAGCCAAGGGTTGGCAGGTGGAATTGGCTACACCTTC

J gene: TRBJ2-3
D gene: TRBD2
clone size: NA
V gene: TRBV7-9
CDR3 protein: CASSLKGLRADTQYF
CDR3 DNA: TGTGCCAGCAGCTTAAAGGGACTAAGGGCAGATACGCAGTATTTT

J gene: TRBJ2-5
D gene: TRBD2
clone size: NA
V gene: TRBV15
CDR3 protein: CATSTQAGVTQYF
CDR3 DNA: TGTGCCACCAGCACCCAAGCGGGAGTGACCCAGTACTTC

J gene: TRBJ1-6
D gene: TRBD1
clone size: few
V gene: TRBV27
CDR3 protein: CASSTLDRGNNSPLHF
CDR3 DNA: TGTGCCAGCAGTACCCTCGACAGGGGGAATAATTCACCCCTCCACTTT

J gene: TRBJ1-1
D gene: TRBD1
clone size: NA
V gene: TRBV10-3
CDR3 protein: CAINHDRGQAFF
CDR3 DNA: TGTGCCATCAACCATGACAGGGGCCAAGCTTTCTTT